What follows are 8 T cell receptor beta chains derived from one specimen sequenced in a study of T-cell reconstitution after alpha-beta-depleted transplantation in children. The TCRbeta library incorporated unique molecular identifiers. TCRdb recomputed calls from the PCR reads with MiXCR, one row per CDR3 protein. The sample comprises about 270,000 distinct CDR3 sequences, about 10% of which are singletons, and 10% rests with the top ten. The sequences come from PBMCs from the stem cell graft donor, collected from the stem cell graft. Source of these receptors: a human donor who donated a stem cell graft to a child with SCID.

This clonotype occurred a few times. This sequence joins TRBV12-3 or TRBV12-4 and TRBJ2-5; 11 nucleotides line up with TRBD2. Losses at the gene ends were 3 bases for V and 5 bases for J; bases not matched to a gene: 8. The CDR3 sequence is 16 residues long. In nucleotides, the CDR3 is TGTGCCAGCAGTTTGGGTAGCGGGGGGGCTAAGGAGACCCAGTACTTC. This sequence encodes CASSLGSGGAKETQYF.

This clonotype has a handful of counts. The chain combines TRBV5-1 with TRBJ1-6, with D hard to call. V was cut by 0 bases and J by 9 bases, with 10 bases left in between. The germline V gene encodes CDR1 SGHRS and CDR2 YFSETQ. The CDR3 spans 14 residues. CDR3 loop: CASSLGQESSPLHF. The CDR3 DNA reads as TGCGCCAGCAGCTTGGGCCAGGAATCTTCACCCCTCCACTTT.

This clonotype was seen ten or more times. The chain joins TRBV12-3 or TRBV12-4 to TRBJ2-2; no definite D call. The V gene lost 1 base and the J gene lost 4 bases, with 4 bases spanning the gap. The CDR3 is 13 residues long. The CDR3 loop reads CASSLGSTGELFF. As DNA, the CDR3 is TGTGCCAGCAGTTTAGGGAGCACCGGGGAGCTGTTTTTT.

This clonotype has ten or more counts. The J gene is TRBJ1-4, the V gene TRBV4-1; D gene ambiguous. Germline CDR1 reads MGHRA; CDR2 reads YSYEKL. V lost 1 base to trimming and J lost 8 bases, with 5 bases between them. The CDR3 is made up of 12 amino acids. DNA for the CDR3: TGCGCCAGCAGCCAAGGCGGCGAAAAACTGTTTTTT. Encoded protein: CASSQGGEKLFF.

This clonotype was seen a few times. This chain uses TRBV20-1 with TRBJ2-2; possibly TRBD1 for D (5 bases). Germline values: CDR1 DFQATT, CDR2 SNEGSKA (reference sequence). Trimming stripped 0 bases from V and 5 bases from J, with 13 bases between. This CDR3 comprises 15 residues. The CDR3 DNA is TGCAGTGCTAGAGACCAGGGTAGTATGACCGGGGAGCTGTTTTTT. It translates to CSARDQGSMTGELFF.

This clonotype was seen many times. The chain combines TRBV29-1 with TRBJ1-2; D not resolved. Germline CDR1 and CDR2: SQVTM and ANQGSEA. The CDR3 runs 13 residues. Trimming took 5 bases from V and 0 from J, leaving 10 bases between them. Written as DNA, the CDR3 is TGCAGCGTTCATACGGGTGCTAACTATGGCTACACCTTC. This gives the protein CSVHTGANYGYTF.

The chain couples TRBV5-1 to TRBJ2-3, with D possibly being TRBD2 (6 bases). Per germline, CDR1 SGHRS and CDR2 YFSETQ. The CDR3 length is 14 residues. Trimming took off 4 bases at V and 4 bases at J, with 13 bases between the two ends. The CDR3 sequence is CASSPSSGADTQYF. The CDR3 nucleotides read TGCGCCAGCAGCCCATCTTCGGGGGCAGATACGCAGTATTTT.

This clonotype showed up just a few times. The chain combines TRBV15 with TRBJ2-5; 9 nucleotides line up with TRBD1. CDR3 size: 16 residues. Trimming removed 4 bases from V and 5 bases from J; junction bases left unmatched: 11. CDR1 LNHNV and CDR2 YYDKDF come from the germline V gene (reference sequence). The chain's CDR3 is CATSKERDRDTETQYF. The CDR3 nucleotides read TGTGCCACCAGCAAGGAAAGGGACAGGGATACGGAGACCCAGTACTTC.